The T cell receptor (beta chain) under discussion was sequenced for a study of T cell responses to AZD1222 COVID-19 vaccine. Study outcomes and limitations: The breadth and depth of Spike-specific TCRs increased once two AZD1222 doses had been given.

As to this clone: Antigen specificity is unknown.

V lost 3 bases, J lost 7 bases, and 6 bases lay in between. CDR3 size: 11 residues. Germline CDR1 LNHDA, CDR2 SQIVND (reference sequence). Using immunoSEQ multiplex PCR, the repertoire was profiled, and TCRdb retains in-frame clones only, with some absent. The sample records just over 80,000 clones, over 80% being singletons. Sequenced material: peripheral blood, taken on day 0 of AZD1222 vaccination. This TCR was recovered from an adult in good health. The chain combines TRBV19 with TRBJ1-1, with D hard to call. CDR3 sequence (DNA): TGTGCCAGTAGTATTGGGGATGAAGCTTTCTTT. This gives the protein CASSIGDEAFF. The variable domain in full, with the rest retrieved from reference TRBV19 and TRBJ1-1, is DGGITQSPKYLFRKEGQNVTLSCEQNLNHDAMYWYRQDPGQGLRLIYYSQIVNDFQKGDIAEGYSVSREKKESFPLTVTSAQKNPTAFYLCASSIGDEAFFGQGTRLTVV.